The 5 T cell receptor beta chains in this list originate from one sample, sequenced in a study of cytomegalovirus exposure and HLA in healthy donors. Primers for the PCR totalled 60 Vbeta and 13 Jbeta. The data were produced by immunoSEQ multiplex PCR, yet TCRdb's version contains in-frame clones alone and is incomplete. The table records over 55,000 clones, 70% to 90% of them present only once. The sequencing input was PBMCs. These receptors all come from a male donor in good health and CMV-seronegative.

This clone came up a few times. The V gene is TRBV6-5, the J gene TRBJ1-1; 7 bases match TRBD1. With V trimmed by 5 bases and J by 6 bases, 3 bases remained unmatched. CDR1 and CDR2 from the germline V gene are MNHEY and SVGAGI. CDR3 length: 12 amino acids. The CDR3 sequence is CASSPQGAEAFF. The DNA of the CDR3 is TGTGCCAGCAGTCCTCAGGGGGCTGAAGCTTTCTTT.

The CDR3 bases are TGTGCCAGCAGCCGCCCATGGTCAGGGGGCGATTCACCCCTCCACTTT. This translates into CASSRPWSGGDSPLHF. The chain is built from TRBV11-3 and TRBJ1-6; 8 bases line up with TRBD1. Germline V gene lookup returns CDR1 SGHNT and CDR2 YENEEA. Losses at the gene ends were 5 bases for V and 8 bases for J; bases not matched to a gene: 11. The CDR3 has 16 amino acids.

This clone was observed a few times. Written as DNA, the CDR3 is TGTGCCAGCAGCTTCGTTCAGGGCGCGAATTCACCCCTCCACTTT. This translates into CASSFVQGANSPLHF. The J gene is TRBJ1-6, the V gene TRBV7-9; a possible D gene is TRBD1 (5 bases). This CDR3 region has 15 residues. The V gene's germline CDR1 is SEHNR and CDR2 FQNEAQ (reference sequence). Deletions cut 3 bases from V and 7 bases from J, with 13 bases between.

This chain uses TRBV18 with TRBJ1-4; TRBD1 aligns across 8 bases. The germline CDR1 and CDR2 sequences are KGHSH and LQKENI. The CDR3 is 15 amino acids. V was clipped by 3 bases and J by 8 bases; unmatched bases: 8. For the CDR3, the DNA is TGTGCCAGCTCACCTGACCAGGGGGCGGACGAAAAACTGTTTTTT. Its protein product is CASSPDQGADEKLFF. The complete variable domain, with remaining parts taken from reference TRBV18 and TRBJ1-4, reads NAGVMQNPRHLVRRRGQEARLRCSPMKGHSHVYWYRQLPEEGLKFMVYLQKENIIDESGMPKERFSAEFPKEGPSILRIQQVVRGDSAAYFCASSPDQGADEKLFFGSGTQLSVL.

This chain joins TRBV18 and TRBJ1-1; 7 bases are shared with TRBD1. The CDR3 is 12 amino acids. Germline V gene data show CDR1 as KGHSH and CDR2 as LQKENI. V shed 3 bases and J 6 bases; nucleotides not matched to a gene: 1. CDR3 sequence: CASSPGQAEAFF. CDR3 coding DNA: TGTGCCAGCTCACCCGGACAGGCTGAAGCTTTCTTT.